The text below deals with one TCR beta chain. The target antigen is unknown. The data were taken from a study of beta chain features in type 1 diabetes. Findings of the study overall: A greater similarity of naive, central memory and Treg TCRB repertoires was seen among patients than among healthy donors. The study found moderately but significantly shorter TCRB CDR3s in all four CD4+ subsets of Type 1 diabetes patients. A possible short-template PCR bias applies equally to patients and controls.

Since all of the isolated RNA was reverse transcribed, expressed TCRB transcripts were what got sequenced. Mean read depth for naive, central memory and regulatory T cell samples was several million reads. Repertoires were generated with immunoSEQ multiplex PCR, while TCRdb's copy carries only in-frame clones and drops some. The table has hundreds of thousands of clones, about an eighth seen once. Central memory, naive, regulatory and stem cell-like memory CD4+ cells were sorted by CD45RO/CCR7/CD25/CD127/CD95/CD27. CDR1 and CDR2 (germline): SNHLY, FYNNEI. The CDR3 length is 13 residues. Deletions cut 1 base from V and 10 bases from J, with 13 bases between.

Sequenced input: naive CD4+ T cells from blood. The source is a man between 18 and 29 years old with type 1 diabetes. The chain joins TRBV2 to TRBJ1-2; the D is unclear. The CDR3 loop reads CASSEEGDWSYTF. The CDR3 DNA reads TGTGCCAGCAGTGAAGAAGGCGACTGGTCCTACACCTTC. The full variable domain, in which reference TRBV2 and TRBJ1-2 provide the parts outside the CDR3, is EPEVTQTPSHQVTQMGQEVILRCVPISNHLYFYWYRQILGQKVEFLVSFYNNEISEKSEIFDDQFSVERPDGSNFTLKIRSTKLEDSAMYFCASSEEGDWSYTFGSGTRLTVV.